One T cell receptor beta chain is described in this entry. This sample was taken from a study of blood T cell repertoires in COVID-19. Whole-study context: Sources were T cells, B-cell-depleted T cells, or PBMCs; the material itself was cDNA or gDNA.

Individuals drawn from approximately 26 US areas were roughly 18 to 89 years old. Participants were placed into cohorts based on the clinical history they reported. This CDR3 has 18 amino acids. Per germline, CDR1 SGHAT and CDR2 FQNNGV. Germline trimming cut 0 bases from V and 4 bases from J; bases unmatched to any gene: 8. Per the original data handling: By means of reference gene primer amplification, nucleated cell counts were estimated. Generated by immunoSEQ multiplex PCR, the TCRdb table keeps only in-frame clones and is missing some. From that table come the V and J calls and clone size; the DNA was used to work out D and trimming. The sample consists of some 270,000 clones, 70% to 90% of them appearing once.

This sequence joins TRBV11-2 and TRBJ2-3, with 12 bases that match TRBD2. Sample: PBMCs or T cells enriched from blood (not recorded which). This sequence was found in a woman aged 50 to 60 who had been exposed to COVID-19. The CDR3 spells CASSLDPPTSGGSDTQYF. Here the CDR3 DNA reads TGTGCCAGCAGCTTAGACCCCCCGACTAGCGGGGGCTCAGATACGCAGTATTTT.